This T cell receptor (beta chain) was sequenced in a study of CD8 T cells in ankylosing spondylitis. Study results and limitations: Blood from ankylosing spondylitis patients appeared to carry a characteristic roughly 8-variant TCR beta motif. Prior work had noted some motif variants in reactive arthritis blood and synovial fluid. Relatively scarce in peripheral blood, disease-linked clones were CD8+.

This clonotype was recorded a few times. Its antigen is currently unknown. TCRdb itself ran the 5' RACE reads through MiXCR, one entry per CDR3 protein. This table holds about 440,000 distinct CDR3 sequences, 15% to 20% found once. Trimming took off 7 bases at V and 7 bases at J, with 23 bases between the two ends. The CDR3 has 15 residues. Per germline, CDR1 SNHLY and CDR2 FYNNEI. This TCR was sampled from a male donor with ankylosing spondylitis. Sample: blood, either unsorted or a sorted T cell fraction (not recorded which). The chain uses TRBV2 and TRBJ2-7; TRBD1 or TRBD2 may be the D gene (6 bases each). The CDR3 here is CASNPGGSIGREQYF. The CDR3 region has the DNA TGTGCCAGCAACCCCGGGGGCAGTATCGGACGAGAGCAGTACTTC.